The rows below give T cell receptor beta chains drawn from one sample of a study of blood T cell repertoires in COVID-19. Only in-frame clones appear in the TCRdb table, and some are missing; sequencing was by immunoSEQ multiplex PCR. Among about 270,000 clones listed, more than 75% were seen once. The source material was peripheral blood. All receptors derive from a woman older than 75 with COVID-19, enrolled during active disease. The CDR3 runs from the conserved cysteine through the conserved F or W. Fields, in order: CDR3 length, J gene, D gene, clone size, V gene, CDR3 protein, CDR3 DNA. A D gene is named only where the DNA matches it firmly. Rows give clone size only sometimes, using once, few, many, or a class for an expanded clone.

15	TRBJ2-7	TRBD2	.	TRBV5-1	CASSREGSGPYEQYF	TGCGCCAGCAGCCGGGAGGGGTCTGGGCCCTACGAGCAGTACTTC
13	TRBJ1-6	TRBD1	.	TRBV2	CASRGTGVSPLHF	TGTGCCAGCCGCGGGACAGGAGTCTCACCCCTCCACTTT
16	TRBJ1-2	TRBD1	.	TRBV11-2	CASSLVGQAPTGGYTF	TGTGCCAGCAGCTTAGTCGGACAGGCGCCTACGGGAGGCTACACCTTC
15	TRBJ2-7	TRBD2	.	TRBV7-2	CASSSLGLAGGPTYF	TGTGCCAGCAGCTCTTTGGGACTAGCGGGGGGTCCCACGTACTTC
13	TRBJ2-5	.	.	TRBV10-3	CAIKNPGQETQYF	TGTGCCATTAAAAATCCGGGGCAAGAGACCCAGTACTTC
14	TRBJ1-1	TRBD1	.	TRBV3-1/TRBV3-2	CASSPRTGATEAFF	TGTGCCAGCAGCCCACGGACAGGGGCGACTGAAGCTTTCTTT
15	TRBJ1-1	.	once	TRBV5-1	CASSLDTGRNTEAFF	TGCGCCAGCAGCTTGGATACAGGGAGGAACACTGAAGCTTTCTTT
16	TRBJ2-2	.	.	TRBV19	CASTPGHRTNTGELFF	TGTGCCAGTACCCCAGGACACAGGACCAACACCGGGGAGCTGTTTTTT
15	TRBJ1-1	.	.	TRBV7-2	CASSLWRAQGTEAFF	TGTGCCAGCAGCTTATGGCGGGCCCAAGGCACTGAAGCTTTCTTT
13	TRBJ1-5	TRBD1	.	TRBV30	CAWRGQGPQPQHF	TGTGCCTGGAGGGGACAGGGACCTCAGCCCCAGCATTTT